Given below is one T cell receptor beta chain in context. Its antigen remains unknown. The PCR contained 60 Vbeta and 13 Jbeta primers. The method was immunoSEQ multiplex PCR; TCRdb's version includes in-frame clones alone and lacks a portion of them. The table has about 160,000 clones, just under 80% seen once. The sample comes from a study of cytomegalovirus exposure and HLA in healthy donors. Study-level findings and limits: Roughly even sequencing depth across donors was the assumption behind the presence/absence analyses. Evidence from a later analysis indicated that most CMV-associated TCR beta chains looked HLA-restricted. Later analysis revealed greater clonal expansion in HLA-associated TCR beta chains than in equally common others.

It was healthy bone marrow donors who served as donors. The sample comprised PBMCs. This receptor was taken from a woman in her 50s in good health and CMV-seronegative.

The CDR3 bases are TGTGCCAGCAGTGACAAACCAGGGTTTACAGAAAACACCATATATTTT. It codes for CASSDKPGFTENTIYF. V usage is TRBV25-1 and J usage is TRBJ1-3, with D perhaps matching TRBD1 (5 bases). CDR1 and CDR2 from the germline V gene are MGHDK and SYGVNS. The V and J ends lost 3 bases and 6 bases respectively, with 18 bases between them. The CDR3 runs to 16 residues. The full variable domain, its missing parts supplied by reference TRBV25-1 and TRBJ1-3, is EADIYQTPRYLVIGTGKKITLECSQTMGHDKMYWYQQDPGMELHLIHYSYGVNSTEKGDLSSESTVSRIRTEHFPLTLESARPSHTSQYLCASSDKPGFTENTIYFGEGSWLTVV.